The source of this T cell receptor beta chain is a study of blood T cell repertoires in COVID-19. Overall study context: COVID-19 samples collected from the United States, Italy and Spain covered acute and convalescent phases. From T cells, B-cell-depleted T cells, or PBMCs came the material, which was cDNA or gDNA.

As processed by the authors: How many nucleated cells were present was estimated from reference gene primer amplification. Here immunoSEQ multiplex PCR was the method, and the copy in TCRdb shows in-frame clones only, minus some. The V and J calls and the clone size are those of that table, but D and trimming were determined from the DNA. The profile shows about 280,000 clones, around 88% of them singletons. Patients at the Seattle site were enrolled during active infection and followed longitudinally. The CDR3 is 13 residues long. Deletions cut 2 bases from V and 2 bases from J, with 4 bases between. CDR1 is MNHEY, CDR2 SVGAGI, per germline.

V and J are TRBV6-5 and TRBJ2-1; unclear D gene. This clonotype was obtained from a woman in her sixties or seventies with COVID-19, enrolled during active disease. The sample was peripheral blood. The CDR3 protein is CASSYLPYNEQFF. CDR3 nucleotide sequence: TGTGCCAGCAGTTACCTACCCTACAATGAGCAGTTCTTC.